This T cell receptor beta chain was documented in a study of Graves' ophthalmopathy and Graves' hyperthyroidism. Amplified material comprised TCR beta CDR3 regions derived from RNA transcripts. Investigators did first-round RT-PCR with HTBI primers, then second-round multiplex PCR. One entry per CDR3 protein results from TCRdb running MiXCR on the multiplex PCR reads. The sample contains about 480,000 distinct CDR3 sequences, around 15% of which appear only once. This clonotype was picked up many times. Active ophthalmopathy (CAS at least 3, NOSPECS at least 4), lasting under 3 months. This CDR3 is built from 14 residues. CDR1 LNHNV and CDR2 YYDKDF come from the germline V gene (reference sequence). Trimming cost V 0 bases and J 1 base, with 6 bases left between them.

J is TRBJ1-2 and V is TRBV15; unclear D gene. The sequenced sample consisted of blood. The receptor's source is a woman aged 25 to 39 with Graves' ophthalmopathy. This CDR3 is CATSRDGLNYGYTF. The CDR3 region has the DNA TGTGCCACCAGCAGAGATGGTCTTAACTATGGCTACACCTTC.